The 8 T cell receptor beta chains below all came from one sample that was sequenced in a study of blood T cell repertoires in COVID-19. Method: immunoSEQ multiplex PCR; TCRdb's copy keeps in-frame clones and lacks some. The data show hundreds of thousands of clones, almost 90% seen once. Sequencing input: PBMCs or T cells enriched from blood (not recorded which). The receptor set was obtained from a young woman with acute COVID-19.

The chain couples TRBV7-9 to TRBJ2-7; 13 nucleotides agree with TRBD2. V was clipped by 4 bases and J by 7 bases; unmatched bases: 7. Germline CDR1 and CDR2: SEHNR and FQNEAQ (reference sequence). CDR3 length: 15 amino acids. The CDR3 sequence: CASSYIGLAGAEQYF. As DNA, the CDR3 is TGTGCCAGCAGCTATATAGGACTAGCGGGAGCTGAGCAGTACTTC.

The rearrangement joins TRBV3-1 (or the pseudogene TRBV3-2) to TRBJ2-1; the match to TRBD2 covers 10 bases. The V gene's germline CDR1 is LGHDT and CDR2 YNNKEL (reference sequence). The CDR3 runs to 16 residues. The V gene end was trimmed by 3 bases and the J gene end by 1 base; junction bases not matched to a gene: 3. This CDR3 reads CASSQSSGRSYNEQFF. Written as DNA, the CDR3 is TGTGCCAGCAGCCAGTCTAGCGGGAGATCCTACAATGAGCAGTTCTTC.

This clone was seen a handful of times. This chain uses TRBV1 with TRBJ2-7; the table's D call, TRBD1, has no DNA check behind it. TRBV1 has pseudogene status. This CDR3 has 15 residues. This chain's CDR3 is CTSSLRDRVLYEQYF. CDR3 in DNA: TGCACCAGCAGCCTCCGGGACAGGGTTTTGTACGAGCAGTACTTC.

This clone was found once. The chain employs TRBV5-1 and TRBJ2-5, with TRBD2 matching 13 bases. The V segment lost 0 bases and the J segment 4 bases; nucleotides outside the gene matches: 3. From germline, CDR1 is SGHRS and CDR2 YFSETQ. CDR3 length: 16 amino acids. The CDR3 loop is CASSLAGTSGTETQYF. The CDR3 region has the DNA TGCGCCAGCAGCTTGGCAGGGACTAGCGGGACAGAGACCCAGTACTTC.

The chain is built from TRBV12-3 or TRBV12-4 and TRBJ1-6; D is uncertain. The CDR3 length is 12 residues. V gave up 4 bases and J gave up 10 bases, with 8 bases separating them. The CDR3 sequence is CASSSGGSPLHF. In nucleotides, the CDR3 is TGTGCCAGCAGTTCGGGTGGATCACCCCTCCACTTT.

The CDR3 DNA reads TGTGCCAGCTCACCAGAGTTCGGACAGGGTTTTAATGAGCAGTTCTTC. Its protein product is CASSPEFGQGFNEQFF. This chain connects TRBV18 to TRBJ2-1; 8 nucleotides line up with TRBD1. CDR3 length: 16 amino acids. Unmatched junction bases numbered 10, after V lost 2 bases and J lost 7 bases. In germline, CDR1 is KGHSH, CDR2 LQKENI.

Concerning this clone itself: This CDR3 is also generated by other DNA sequences in the sample. The chain combines TRBV28 with TRBJ1-2; no clear D. The germline V and J ends were trimmed by 3 bases and 4 bases, with 6 bases remaining between them. The CDR3 sequence is 12 residues long. Germline loops: CDR1 MDHEN, CDR2 SYDVKM. The chain's CDR3 is CASSFSVYGYTF. The CDR3 nucleotides are TGTGCCAGCAGTTTCTCGGTCTATGGCTACACCTTC.

V usage is TRBV19 and J usage is TRBJ2-3; TRBD2 matches at 10 bases. CDR1 and CDR2 (germline): LNHDA, SQIVND (reference sequence). The ends lost 4 bases at V and 4 bases at J; junction bases unmatched: 5. The CDR3 extends over 15 amino acids. CDR3 sequence: CASSNRAGGSDTQYF. DNA of the CDR3: TGTGCCAGTAGTAACCGAGCGGGAGGGTCAGATACGCAGTATTTT.